This T cell receptor (beta chain) derives from a study of T cell repertoires in aging, cancer and after chemotherapy. Per germline, CDR1 MNHEY and CDR2 SVGEGT. V lost 8 bases to trimming and J lost 9 bases; unmatched junction nucleotides: 13. CDR3 length: 15 amino acids. To note about this clonotype: The antigen remains undetermined. A clone one base away is much larger, so this may be a read error.

TCR beta rearrangements were amplified from peripheral blood genomic DNA. A mixed TRB-A/B primer pool amplified rearranged TRB by multiplex touch-down PCR. MiXCR was run by TCRdb on the multiplex PCR reads, yielding one entry per CDR3 protein. The sample contains around 13,000 distinct CDR3 sequences, 28% of which appear only once. General study results and limits: Untreated cancer patients had significantly lower blood TCR diversity than age-matched healthy donors. Lymphoid organ infiltration in hematological cancer patients may impair thymic emigration or peripheral T cell expansion.

The sample comprised blood. This TCR was recovered from a human donor with a blood cancer. The gene calls are TRBV6-2 or TRBV6-3 and TRBJ2-1, with TRBD2 matching over 10 bases. The CDR3 coding sequence is TGTGCCAGCGGTCGCGCTAGCGGGAGAGTCGGTGAGCAGTTCTTC. Protein product: CASGRASGRVGEQFF.